What follows are 5 T cell receptor beta chains derived from one specimen sequenced in a study of monozygotic twins with inflammatory bowel disease. From its re-call of the 5' RACE reads, TCRdb lists each CDR3 protein once, without DNA. The table lists under 45,000 distinct CDR3 sequences. Sequencing was carried out using blood. These receptors were obtained from a human donor with ulcerative colitis or Crohn's disease, or a healthy co-twin of an affected twin (not recorded which).

The V and J genes are TRBV4-2 and TRBJ1-1; TCRdb calls TRBD1, which cannot be checked without DNA. Germline CDR1 is LGHNA and CDR2 is YNFKEQ. This CDR3 has 15 residues. The CDR3 sequence is CASSQAGQAVAEAFF.

The chain combines TRBV7-9 with TRBJ2-1; TCRdb's assignment of TRBD2 cannot be checked, as there is no DNA. The germline CDR1 and CDR2 sequences are SEHNR and FQNEAQ (reference sequence). The CDR3 loop spans 12 amino acids. The CDR3 spells CASSPTGGPQFF.

The chain recombines TRBV11-2 with TRBJ2-3; TCRdb proposes TRBD2, but this gene call is untestable without DNA. This CDR3 contains 16 residues. In germline, CDR1 is SGHAT, CDR2 FQNNGV. The CDR3 loop is CASSYSSGTPTDTQYF.

The CDR3 reads CASSNPPGPNNEQFF. This chain joins TRBV7-9 and TRBJ2-1; the D gene TCRdb calls, TRBD1, cannot be checked with no DNA. The V gene's germline CDR1 is SEHNR and CDR2 FQNEAQ (reference sequence). The CDR3 sequence is 15 residues long. The full variable domain, in which reference TRBV7-9 and TRBJ2-1 provide the parts outside the CDR3, is DTGVSQNPRHKITKRGQNVTFRCDPISEHNRLYWYRQTLGQGPEFLTYFQNEAQLEKSRLLSDRFSAERPKGSFSTLEIQRTEQGDSAMYLCASSNPPGPNNEQFFGPGTRLTVL.

The rearrangement links TRBV6-2 or TRBV6-3 to TRBJ1-2. CDR3 length: 12 amino acids. Germline loops: CDR1 MNHEY, CDR2 SVGEGT. This CDR3 reads CASSHPGVECRF.